This TCR beta chain was captured by sequencing in a study of OX40 agonist ivuxolimab in advanced cancers. Turning to the overall study: Ivuxolimab, which targeted the costimulatory receptor OX40 (CD134), was an agonistic, fully human IgG2 monoclonal antibody. In the dose-escalation cohort, approximately 82% of patients were male, and the mean age was roughly 60 years with a range of roughly 23 to 79. Prior anti-PD-1, anti-PD-L1 or anti-CTLA-4 therapy was permitted, and about two fifths of dose-escalation patients had received checkpoint inhibitors. Intravenous ivuxolimab was administered to patients every 2 weeks at six dose levels: 0.01, 0.1, 0.3, 1.5, 3 and 10 mg/kg. Partial responses occurred in three dose-escalation patients: two with cutaneous melanoma and one with hepatocellular carcinoma. Of the roughly 52 patients in dose escalation, about 20 had hepatocellular carcinoma, around 15 had melanoma, 9 had renal cell carcinoma and 9 had head and neck cancer. The purpose of peripheral TCRbeta sequencing was to test whether ivuxolimab changed TCR sequence diversity and led to clonal T-cell expansion. The monotherapy dose-escalation portion (N of about 50 patients) of the phase I ivuxolimab trial is reported in the paper.

To sequence the TCRbeta CDR3 region, genomic DNA was isolated from the sorted cells. The immunoSEQ Assay was used to sequence the TCRbeta CDR3 regions. Here the immuneACCESS table is served through TCRdb, limited to in-frame sequences with V and J called. Missing clones are a known gap in these copies; in checked studies unresolved V genes cover under half, and the rest lacks a known reason. The sample yields around 70,000 clones; roughly 90% were counted once. More than 0.75% of the sample is held by the ten biggest clonotypes. In the case of this clone: No cognate antigen has been identified for it. The sample holds no much larger clone one base away, and base qualities are not on file.

General conclusions and limits of the study: At doses of 0.1 to 3.0 mg/kg, clonal expansion of both CD4+ and CD8+ T cells in blood was seen between baseline and week 6. After ivuxolimab, CD8+ T cells had more expanded clones than CD4+ T cells on average. Partial responders in the 0.1-3.0 mg/kg groups had among the lowest normalized peripheral clonal expansion, especially among CD8+ T cells. Low levels of normalized T-cell clonal expansion were also seen in some patients who did not respond. The antigen specificity of the peripheral T cells that underwent clonal expansion was not determined.

Taken from cysteine to phenylalanine, the CDR3 has 15 residues. Only the CDR3 DNA is retained, 45 bases long and in frame from the first base. CDR1 SNHLY and CDR2 FYNNEI are derived from the germline V gene. V is pared back by 6 bases and J by 2 bases, with 13 bases lying between the germline termini. The trial excluded patients who had a history of autoimmune disease or were on systemic immunosuppression. Peripheral blood for TCR sequencing was collected from all dose cohorts at baseline, on cycle 4 day 1, and on cycle 7 day 1. The samples were taken from a phase I, first-in-human, multicenter, open-label dose-escalation trial of ivuxolimab. The trial enrolled adults with locally advanced or metastatic head and neck squamous cell, hepatocellular, melanoma or renal cell carcinoma. Before TCR sequencing, CD4+ T cells and CD8+ T cells were sorted from peripheral blood as separate populations.

The chain uses TRBV2 and TRBJ2-2; the D segment could be TRBD2, given 5 matching bases. This specimen consisted of CD4+ or CD8+ T cells sorted from blood, obtained in a trial of the OX40 agonist ivuxolimab. The origin of this receptor is an adult with an advanced solid tumor such as melanoma, head and neck, liver or kidney cancer. The DNA is as follows: TGTGCCAGCAGGGAGGAAACGGTCAACACCGGGGAGCTGTTTTTT. Its coded protein is CASREETVNTGELFF.